Included here is one T cell receptor (beta chain) sequence, with context. What it binds is unknown. TCRdb reprocessed the 5' RACE reads, keeping one entry per CDR3 protein, no DNA. The clone table shows some 280,000 distinct CDR3 sequences, with the ten largest holding 0.39%. These data come from a study of T cells expressing NK-cell markers. Across the study: Each TCR beta repertoire originated in sorted T cells that were CD3+CD56+NKG2C+, CD3+CD56+NKG2C- or CD3+CD56-NKG2C+. Study-wide results and limits: Six or seven donors had dominant NKG2C+ clonotypes that comprised about 1.0-8% of their CD8+ T cells.

The CDR3 spans 13 residues. Germline V gene lookup returns CDR1 SGHTA and CDR2 FQGTGA. Sample: blood T cells: a sorted CD56 or NKG2C T cell subset, CD4+ or CD8+ T cells, or bulk PBMC T cells (not recorded which). This TCR was sampled from a man aged 18 to 30 in good health. The rearrangement joins TRBV7-3 to TRBJ2-3. CDR3 in amino acids: CASSLSLDNTQYF.